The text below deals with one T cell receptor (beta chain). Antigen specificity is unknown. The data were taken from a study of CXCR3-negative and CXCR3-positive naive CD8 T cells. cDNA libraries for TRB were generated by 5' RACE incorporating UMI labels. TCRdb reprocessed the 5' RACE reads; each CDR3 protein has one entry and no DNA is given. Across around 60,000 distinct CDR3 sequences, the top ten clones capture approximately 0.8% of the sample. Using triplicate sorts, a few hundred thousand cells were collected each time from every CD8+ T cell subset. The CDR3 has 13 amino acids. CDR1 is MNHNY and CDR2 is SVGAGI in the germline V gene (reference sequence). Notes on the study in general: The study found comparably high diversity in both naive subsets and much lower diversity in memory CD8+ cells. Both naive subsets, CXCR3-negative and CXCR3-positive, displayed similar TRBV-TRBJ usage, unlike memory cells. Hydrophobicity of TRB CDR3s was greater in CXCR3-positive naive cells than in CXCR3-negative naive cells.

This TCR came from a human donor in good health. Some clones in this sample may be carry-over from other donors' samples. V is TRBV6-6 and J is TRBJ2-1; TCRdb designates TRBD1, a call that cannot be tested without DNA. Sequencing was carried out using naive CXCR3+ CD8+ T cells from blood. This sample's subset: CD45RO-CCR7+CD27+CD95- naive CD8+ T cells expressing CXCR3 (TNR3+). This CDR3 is CAAGFGTRNEQFF.